The following is a T cell receptor (beta chain) sequence with its context. Assay: immunoSEQ multiplex PCR; the TCRdb copy retains only in-frame clones and omits some. Of just over 60,000 clones in the sample, over 75% were seen once. CDR3 length: 15 residues. Looked up from germline, CDR1 is MNHEY and CDR2 is SVGAGI. V lost 7 bases and J lost 0; bases outside the gene matches: 8. This sample stems from a study of technical replicates of blood from a handful of donors. The sequencing sample was made of PBMCs. V usage is TRBV6-5 and J usage is TRBJ2-7; 8 positions agree with TRBD1. The sequence was collected from a human donor in good health. Some clones in this sample may be carry-over from other donors' samples. The DNA of the CDR3 is TGTGCCAGCACTGGCGACAGGGGAAGCTCCTACGAGCAGTACTTC. It encodes CASTGDRGSSYEQYF.